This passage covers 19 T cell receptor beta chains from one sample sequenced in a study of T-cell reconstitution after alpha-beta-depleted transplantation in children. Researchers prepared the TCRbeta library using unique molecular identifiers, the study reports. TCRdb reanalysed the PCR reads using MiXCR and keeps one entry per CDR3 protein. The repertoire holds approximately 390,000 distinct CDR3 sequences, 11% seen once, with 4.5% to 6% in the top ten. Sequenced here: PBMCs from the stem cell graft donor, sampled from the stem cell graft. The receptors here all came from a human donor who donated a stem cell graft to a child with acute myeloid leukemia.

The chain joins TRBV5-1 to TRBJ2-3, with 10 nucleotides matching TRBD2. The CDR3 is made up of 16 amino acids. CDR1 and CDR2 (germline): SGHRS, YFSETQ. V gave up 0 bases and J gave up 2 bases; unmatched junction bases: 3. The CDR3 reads CASSLVSGGDTDTQYF. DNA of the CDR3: TGCGCCAGCAGCTTGGTGAGCGGGGGGGACACAGATACGCAGTATTTT.

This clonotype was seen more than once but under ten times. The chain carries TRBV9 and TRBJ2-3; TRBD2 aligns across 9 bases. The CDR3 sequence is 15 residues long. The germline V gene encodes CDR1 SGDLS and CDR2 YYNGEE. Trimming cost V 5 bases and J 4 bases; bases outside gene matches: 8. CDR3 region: CASSEGLASSDTQYF. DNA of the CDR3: TGTGCCAGCAGTGAAGGACTAGCGTCCTCAGATACGCAGTATTTT.

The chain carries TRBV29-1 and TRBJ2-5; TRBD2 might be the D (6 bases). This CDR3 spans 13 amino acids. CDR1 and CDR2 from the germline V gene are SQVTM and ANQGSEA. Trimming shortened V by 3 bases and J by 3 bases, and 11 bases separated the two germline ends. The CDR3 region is CSVDLGLEETQYF. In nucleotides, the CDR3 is TGCAGCGTTGATTTGGGACTCGAAGAGACCCAGTACTTC. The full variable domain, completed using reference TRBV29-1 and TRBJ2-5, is SAVISQKPSRDICQRGTSLTIQCQVDSQVTMMFWYRQQPGQSLTLIATANQGSEATYESGFVIDKFPISRPNLTFSTLTVSNMSPEDSSIYLCSVDLGLEETQYFGPGTRLLVL.

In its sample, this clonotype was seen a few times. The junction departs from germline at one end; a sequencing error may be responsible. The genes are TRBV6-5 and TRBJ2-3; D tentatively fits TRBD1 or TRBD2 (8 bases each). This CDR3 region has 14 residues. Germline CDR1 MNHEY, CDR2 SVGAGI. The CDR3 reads CASNSGTGTDTQYF. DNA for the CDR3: TGTGCCAGCAATAGCGGGACAGGCACCGATACGCAGTATTTT.

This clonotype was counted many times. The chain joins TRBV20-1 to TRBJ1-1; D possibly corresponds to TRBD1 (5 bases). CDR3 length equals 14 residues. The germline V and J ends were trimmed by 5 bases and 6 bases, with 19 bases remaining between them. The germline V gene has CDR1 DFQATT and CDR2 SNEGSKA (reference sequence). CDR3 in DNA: TGCAGTGCTCTGGACTCCAGAGGAGGGGCTGAAGCTTTCTTT. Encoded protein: CSALDSRGGAEAFF.

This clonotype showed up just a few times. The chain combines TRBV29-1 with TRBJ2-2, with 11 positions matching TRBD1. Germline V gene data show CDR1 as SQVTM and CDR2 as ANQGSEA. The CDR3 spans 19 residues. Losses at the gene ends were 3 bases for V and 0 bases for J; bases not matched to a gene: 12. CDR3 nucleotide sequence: TGCAGCGTTGATGTGGACAGGGGGCCTAGCGGGACGAACACCGGGGAGCTGTTTTTT. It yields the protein CSVDVDRGPSGTNTGELFF.

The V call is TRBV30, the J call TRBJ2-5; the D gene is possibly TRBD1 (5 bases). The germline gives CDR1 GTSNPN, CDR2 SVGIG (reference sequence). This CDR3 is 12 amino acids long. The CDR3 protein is CAWGLGWETQYF. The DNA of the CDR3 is TGTGCTTGGGGCTTGGGGTGGGAGACCCAGTACTTC.

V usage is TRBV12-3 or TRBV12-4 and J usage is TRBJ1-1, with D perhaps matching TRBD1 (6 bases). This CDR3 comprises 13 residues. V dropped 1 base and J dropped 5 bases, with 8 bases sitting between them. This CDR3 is CASSLGGQTEAFF. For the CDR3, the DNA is TGTGCCAGCAGTTTAGGGGGACAAACTGAAGCTTTCTTT.

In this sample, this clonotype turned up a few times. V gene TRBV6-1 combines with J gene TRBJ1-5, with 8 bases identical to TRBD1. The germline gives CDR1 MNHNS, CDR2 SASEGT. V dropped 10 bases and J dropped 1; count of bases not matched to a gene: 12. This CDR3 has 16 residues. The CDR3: CATEGAGGASNQPQHF. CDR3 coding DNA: TGTGCCACCGAGGGGGCAGGGGGCGCGAGCAATCAGCCCCAGCATTTT.

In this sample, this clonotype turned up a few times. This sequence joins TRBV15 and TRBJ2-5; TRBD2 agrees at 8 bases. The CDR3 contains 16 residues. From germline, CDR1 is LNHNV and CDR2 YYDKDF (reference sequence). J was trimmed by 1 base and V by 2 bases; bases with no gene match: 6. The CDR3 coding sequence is TGTGCCACCAGCAGATCAGGGACTAGTGGCCAAGAGACCCAGTACTTC. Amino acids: CATSRSGTSGQETQYF.

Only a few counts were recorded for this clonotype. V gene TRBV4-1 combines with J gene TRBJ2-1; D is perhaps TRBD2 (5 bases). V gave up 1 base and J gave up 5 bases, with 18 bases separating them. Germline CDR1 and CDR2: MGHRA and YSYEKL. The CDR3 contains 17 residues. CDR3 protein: CASSQAFEGGKHNEQFF. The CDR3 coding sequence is TGCGCCAGCAGCCAAGCCTTTGAAGGAGGCAAACACAATGAGCAGTTCTTC.

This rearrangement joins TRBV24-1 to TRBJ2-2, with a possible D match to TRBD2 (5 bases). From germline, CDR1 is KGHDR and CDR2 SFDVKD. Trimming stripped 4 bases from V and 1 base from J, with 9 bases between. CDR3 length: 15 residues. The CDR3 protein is CATSERGMNTGELFF. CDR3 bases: TGTGCCACCAGTGAAAGAGGGATGAACACCGGGGAGCTGTTTTTT.

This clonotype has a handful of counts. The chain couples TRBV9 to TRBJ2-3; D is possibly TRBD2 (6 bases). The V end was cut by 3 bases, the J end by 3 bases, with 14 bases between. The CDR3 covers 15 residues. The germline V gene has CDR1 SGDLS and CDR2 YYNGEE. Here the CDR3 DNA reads TGTGCCAGCAGCGCAGGGATCGGGGGAACAGATACGCAGTATTTT. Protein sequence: CASSAGIGGTDTQYF.

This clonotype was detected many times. The CDR3: CASSPGPGHQETQYF. The CDR3 DNA sequence: TGTGCCAGCAGCCCTGGCCCCGGGCATCAAGAGACCCAGTACTTC. The chain uses TRBV7-3 and TRBJ2-5; D remains ambiguous. Trimming shortened V by 5 bases and J by 2 bases, and 15 bases separated the two germline ends. The germline CDR1 and CDR2 sequences are SGHTA and FQGTGA. This CDR3 region has 15 residues. The whole variable domain, remainder taken from reference TRBV7-3 and TRBJ2-5, is GAGVSQTPSNKVTEKGKYVELRCDPISGHTALYWYRQSLGQGPEFLIYFQGTGAADDSGLPNDRFFAVRPEGSVSTLKIQRTERGDSAVYLCASSPGPGHQETQYFGPGTRLLVL.

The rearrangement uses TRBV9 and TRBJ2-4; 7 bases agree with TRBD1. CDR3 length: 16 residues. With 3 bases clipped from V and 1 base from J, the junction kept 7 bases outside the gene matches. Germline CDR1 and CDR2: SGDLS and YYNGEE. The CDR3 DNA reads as TGTGCCAGCAGCGCGGGTCAGGGGGTTGCCAAAAACATTCAGTACTTC. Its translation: CASSAGQGVAKNIQYF.

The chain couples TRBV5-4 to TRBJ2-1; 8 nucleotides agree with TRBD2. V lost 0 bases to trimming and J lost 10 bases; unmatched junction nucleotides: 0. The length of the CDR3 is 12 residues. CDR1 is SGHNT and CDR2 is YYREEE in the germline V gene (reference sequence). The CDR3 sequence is CASSLVAGEQFF. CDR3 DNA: TGTGCCAGCAGCTTGGTAGCGGGGGAGCAGTTCTTC. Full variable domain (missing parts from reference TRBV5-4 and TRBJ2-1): ETGVTQSPTHLIKTRGQQVTLRCSSQSGHNTVSWYQQALGQGPQFIFQYYREEENGRGNFPPRFSGLQFPNYSSELNVNALELDDSALYLCASSLVAGEQFFGPGTRLTVL.

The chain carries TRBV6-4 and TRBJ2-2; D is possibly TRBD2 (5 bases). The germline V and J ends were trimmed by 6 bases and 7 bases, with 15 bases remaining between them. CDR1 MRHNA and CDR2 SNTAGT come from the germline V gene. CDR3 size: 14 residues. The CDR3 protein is CASSVVAGNGELFF. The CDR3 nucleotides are TGTGCCAGCAGCGTGGTGGCGGGTAACGGGGAGCTGTTTTTT.

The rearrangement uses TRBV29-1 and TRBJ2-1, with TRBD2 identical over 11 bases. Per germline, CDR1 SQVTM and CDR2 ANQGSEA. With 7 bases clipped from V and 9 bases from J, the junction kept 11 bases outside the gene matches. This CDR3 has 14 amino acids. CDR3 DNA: TGCAGCGCCGGACTAGCGGGCGTCAGTGTTGAGCAGTTCTTC. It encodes CSAGLAGVSVEQFF.

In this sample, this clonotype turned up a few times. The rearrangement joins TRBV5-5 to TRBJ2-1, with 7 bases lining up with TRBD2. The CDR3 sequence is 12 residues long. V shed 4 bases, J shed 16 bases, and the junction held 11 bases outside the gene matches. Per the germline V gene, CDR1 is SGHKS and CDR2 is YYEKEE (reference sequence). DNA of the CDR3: TGTGCCAGCAGCACCCGGGGGGACTACGATTTCTTC. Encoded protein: CASSTRGDYDFF.